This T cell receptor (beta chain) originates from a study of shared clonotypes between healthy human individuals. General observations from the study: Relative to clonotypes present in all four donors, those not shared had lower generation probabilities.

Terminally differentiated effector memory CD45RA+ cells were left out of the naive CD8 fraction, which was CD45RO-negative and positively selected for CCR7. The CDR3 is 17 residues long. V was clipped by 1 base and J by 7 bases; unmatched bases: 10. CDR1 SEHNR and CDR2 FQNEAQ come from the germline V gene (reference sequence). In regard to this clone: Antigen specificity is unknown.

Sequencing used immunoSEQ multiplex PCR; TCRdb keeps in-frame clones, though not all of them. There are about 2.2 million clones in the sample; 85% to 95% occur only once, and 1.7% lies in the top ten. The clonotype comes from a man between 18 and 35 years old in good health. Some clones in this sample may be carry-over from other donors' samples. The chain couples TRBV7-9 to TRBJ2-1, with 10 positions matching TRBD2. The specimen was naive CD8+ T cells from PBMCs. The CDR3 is CASSLGSSGSYKNEQFF. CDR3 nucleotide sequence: TGTGCCAGCAGCTTAGGCTCTAGCGGGAGTTATAAAAATGAGCAGTTCTTC.